This T cell receptor (beta chain) was obtained from a study of blood T cell repertoires in COVID-19. Overall study context: The United States, Italy and Spain were the sources of the acute and convalescent COVID-19 samples. The analysed material was cDNA or gDNA that came from T cells, B-cell-depleted T cells, or PBMCs.

CDR1 SGDLS and CDR2 YYNGEE come from the germline V gene. J lost 5 bases, V lost 0 bases, and 8 bases had no gene match. The CDR3 totals 16 residues. The assay was immunoSEQ multiplex PCR, and TCRdb's table has in-frame clones only and misses some. The data contain about 89,000 clones, about 87% of them singletons. The sequence derives from a man aged 55-75 years with acute or convalescent COVID-19. Sequenced sample: peripheral blood. This chain connects TRBV9 to TRBJ2-5, with 9 bases identical to TRBD2. The CDR3 spells CASSVESGGRTETQYF. DNA for the CDR3: TGTGCCAGCAGCGTAGAGAGCGGGGGGCGTACGGAGACCCAGTACTTC. Based on the CDR3 plus reference TRBV9 and TRBJ2-5, the full variable domain is DSGVTQTPKHLITATGQRVTLRCSPRSGDLSVYWYQQSLDQGLQFLIQYYNGEERAKGNILERFSAQQFPDLHSELNLSSLELGDSALYFCASSVESGGRTETQYFGPGTRLLVL.